This is a list of T cell receptor beta chains from one sample in a study of human T cells and chemical hapten exposure. TCRdb reprocessed the RACE reads with MiXCR, giving one entry per CDR3 protein. The sample shows 150,000 to 200,000 distinct CDR3 sequences, around 13% of them seen only once. Sample: whole blood, taken in connection with sensitization to the hapten diphenylcyclopropenone (DPC). Source of these receptors: a woman in her 30s with alopecia areata. Some clones in this sample may be carry-over from other donors' samples. Each CDR3 is given with its conserved first and last residue.

j_call	v_call	cdr3_length	cdr3_aa
TRBJ1-2	TRBV20-1	12	CSEPRGILGYTF
TRBJ2-7	TRBV18	13	CASSLGMLEEQYF
TRBJ1-6	TRBV6-1	12	CASSATDSPLHF
TRBJ1-4	TRBV7-9	16	CASSLGYRDRDEKLFF
TRBJ1-2	TRBV19	16	CASSAPGQVLADGYTF
TRBJ2-7	TRBV12-3/TRBV12-4	15	CASSKSGQGYVGQYF
TRBJ2-3	TRBV3-1	16	CASSQGPSGLSFAQYF
TRBJ2-2	TRBV11-2	15	CASSLGLLGTGELFF
TRBJ2-1	TRBV6-2/TRBV6-3	15	CASSRFGGGENEQFF
TRBJ2-7	TRBV4-2	19	CASSQRDPGLAPGAYEQYF
TRBJ1-1	TRBV7-3	13	CASSMEGRTEAFF
TRBJ1-1	TRBV2	14	CASRSDGTPTEAFF
TRBJ1-3	TRBV7-9	13	CASRGRSGNTIYF
TRBJ2-7	TRBV6-1	13	CASSTGGIYEQYF
TRBJ2-3	TRBV20-1	14	CSARVGARADTQYF
TRBJ2-2	TRBV20-1	17	CSARGIGGRAGTGELFF
TRBJ1-1	TRBV29-1	11	CSVMAGTEAFF
TRBJ1-2	TRBV25-1	15	CASSEGGTGLYGYTF
TRBJ1-1	TRBV25-1	14	CASSYPGGGTEAFF
TRBJ1-3	TRBV11-3	15	CASSLTGYSGNTIYF
TRBJ2-1	TRBV5-1	14	CASTLSGAYNEQFF
TRBJ2-7	TRBV7-9	15	CASSFSGTTEAEQYF
TRBJ2-3	TRBV4-3	15	CASSQRLAHSSTQYF
TRBJ1-1	TRBV28	11	CASIMNTEAFF
TRBJ2-2	TRBV19	16	CASSHPGLARAGELFF
TRBJ2-1	TRBV3-1	15	CASSQDRGLLIEQFF
TRBJ2-1	TRBV4-1	14	CASSLPLGTNEQFF
TRBJ2-3	TRBV7-6	16	CASSLGAGGPSDTQYF
TRBJ1-1	TRBV15	15	CATSRDLQGNTEAFF
TRBJ2-7	TRBV25-1	11	CASSERVEQYF
TRBJ1-1	TRBV18	14	CAGSPGQGNTEAFF
TRBJ1-4	TRBV5-5	15	CASSPTPSGGEKLFF
TRBJ2-7	TRBV29-1	13	CSVGGDSKYEQYF
TRBJ1-1	TRBV4-3	14	CASSQRTTNTEAFF
TRBJ2-7	TRBV7-9	12	CASSLVAYEQYF
TRBJ2-7	TRBV24-1	15	CATSDGSALSYEQYF
TRBJ2-7	TRBV19	15	CASSIVFGDRYEQYF
TRBJ1-1	TRBV11-3	14	CASSQGGSNTEAFF
TRBJ1-4	TRBV12-3/TRBV12-4	15	CASSFVGQGVEKLFF
TRBJ2-5	TRBV10-1	14	CASSEGTAQETQYF
TRBJ2-7	TRBV4-3	15	CASSQDPGATYEQYF
TRBJ2-7	TRBV28	16	CASSPHRQGIVMEQYF
TRBJ2-3	TRBV5-4	14	CASKRSRGTDTQYF
TRBJ2-7	TRBV7-2	15	CASSSTRLLSYEQYF
TRBJ2-1	TRBV29-1	16	CSVDHLTGGIYNEQFF
TRBJ2-1	TRBV5-6	16	CASSLISSGRPNEQFF
TRBJ2-7	TRBV29-1	14	CSVVPSVPSYEQYF
TRBJ2-2	TRBV5-1	14	CASSSTGTTGELFF
TRBJ2-7	TRBV5-8	15	CASSLGQGAHREQYF